Below, 18 T cell receptor beta chains from the same sample are listed, as sequenced in a study of blood T cell repertoires in COVID-19. Assay: immunoSEQ multiplex PCR; the TCRdb copy retains only in-frame clones and omits some. This sample has 270,000 or so clones, with 86% found just once. The sequenced material came from peripheral blood. These receptors were collected from a woman aged 25 to 39 with COVID-19, enrolled during active disease.

The gene calls are TRBV11-2 and TRBJ2-3; 9 bases are a match to TRBD2. Germline V gene data show CDR1 as SGHAT and CDR2 as FQNNGV. The CDR3 loop spans 17 amino acids. J was trimmed by 0 bases and V by 5 bases; bases with no gene match: 9. CDR3 bases: TGTGCCAGCAGCGGGGGGCTAGCGGGGTTGAGCACAGATACGCAGTATTTT. Translation gives CASSGGLAGLSTDTQYF. Full variable domain (rest looked up from reference TRBV11-2 and TRBJ2-3): EAGVAQSPRYKIIEKRQSVAFWCNPISGHATLYWYQQILGQGPKLLIQFQNNGVVDDSQLPKDRFSAERLKGVDSTLKIQPAKLEDSAVYLCASSGGLAGLSTDTQYFGPGTRLTVL.

The V gene is TRBV27, the J gene TRBJ2-7, with D possibly matching TRBD1 (6 bases). Looked up from germline, CDR1 is MNHEY and CDR2 is SMNVEV (reference sequence). The CDR3 has 14 residues. Deletions cut 6 bases from V and 2 bases from J, with 14 bases between. CDR3 sequence: CASSSGTTPYEQYF. The CDR3, as DNA: TGTGCCAGCAGCTCCGGGACAACCCCCTACGAGCAGTACTTC.

V gene TRBV2 combines with J gene TRBJ2-5; perhaps TRBD2 as D (5 bases). CDR1 SNHLY and CDR2 FYNNEI come from the germline V gene. There are 15 residues in the CDR3. V was clipped by 7 bases and J by 4 bases, with 19 bases between them. The CDR3 region is CASTRGWSIGETQYF. CDR3 DNA: TGTGCCAGCACCCGAGGGTGGTCCATTGGAGAGACCCAGTACTTC.

This chain links TRBV7-2 with TRBJ2-7, with 7 bases lining up with TRBD1. The CDR3 sequence is 14 residues long. The trim removed 5 bases at V and 2 bases at J, leaving 6 bases unmatched. Germline V gene lookup returns CDR1 SGHTA and CDR2 FQGNSA. CDR3 protein: CASSLTGKTYEQYF. For the CDR3, the DNA is TGTGCCAGCAGCCTGACAGGGAAAACCTACGAGCAGTACTTC.

The V call is TRBV14, the J call TRBJ2-3; TRBD2 might be the D (6 bases). The CDR3 consists of 24 residues. The V end lost 5 bases, the J end lost 0 bases, and 39 bases lay between the germline ends. Germline values: CDR1 SGHDN, CDR2 FVKESK. The DNA for the CDR3 is TGTGCCAGCAGCACTGCCTCAACCCCGTTTCGGGATAGGAGGCGGGGACTCAGCACAGATACGCAGTATTTT. It is translated as CASSTASTPFRDRRRGLSTDTQYF.

The V and J genes are TRBV4-2 and TRBJ1-5; D is perhaps TRBD1 (5 bases). The CDR3 loop spans 13 amino acids. The germline V and J ends were trimmed by 4 bases and 6 bases, with 10 bases remaining between them. The V gene's germline CDR1 is LGHNA and CDR2 YNFKEQ. The CDR3 region has the DNA TGTGCCAGCAGCCCAGGGTACGGTCAGCCCCAGCATTTT. Its translation: CASSPGYGQPQHF.

Only one count was recorded for this clone. The chain joins TRBV7-8 to TRBJ1-2; no clear D gene. CDR1 and CDR2 from the germline V gene are SGHVS and FQNEAQ. With 4 bases removed from V and 0 bases from J, the gap between germline ends came to 3 bases. The CDR3 consists of 12 residues. CDR3 sequence: CASSSSNYGYTF. CDR3 sequence (DNA): TGTGCCAGCAGCTCGTCTAACTATGGCTACACCTTC.

This sequence joins TRBV11-2 and TRBJ2-1, with no clear D. The CDR3 covers 14 residues. Trimming took off 3 bases at V and 4 bases at J, with 10 bases between the two ends. The germline V gene has CDR1 SGHAT and CDR2 FQNNGV. CDR3 sequence reads: CASSFARRYNEQFF. The DNA of the CDR3 is TGTGCCAGCAGCTTCGCTAGACGGTACAATGAGCAGTTCTTC. The entire variable domain, with the rest obtained from reference TRBV11-2 and TRBJ2-1, is as follows: EAGVAQSPRYKIIEKRQSVAFWCNPISGHATLYWYQQILGQGPKLLIQFQNNGVVDDSQLPKDRFSAERLKGVDSTLKIQPAKLEDSAVYLCASSFARRYNEQFFGPGTRLTVL.

V is TRBV5-1 and J is TRBJ2-5; perhaps TRBD2 as D (5 bases). The germline V gene encodes CDR1 SGHRS and CDR2 YFSETQ. The CDR3 totals 17 residues. V lost 4 bases and J 1 base, leaving 20 bases between the germline ends. The CDR3 nucleotides read TGCGCCAGCAGCCCCCCTGTAGGACCTGGACTCCAAGAGACCCAGTACTTC. This sequence encodes CASSPPVGPGLQETQYF.

The chain couples TRBV11-2 to TRBJ2-3, with 9 bases aligning to TRBD2. J lost 6 bases, V lost 3 bases, and 7 bases had no gene match. Looked up from germline, CDR1 is SGHAT and CDR2 is FQNNGV. This CDR3 region has 15 residues. The CDR3 coding sequence is TGTGCCAGCAGCTTTAGCGGGGGACTTTCGGATACGCAGTATTTT. It encodes CASSFSGGLSDTQYF.

This clone was seen at least ten times. As DNA, the CDR3 is TGTGCCAGCGCGAAACCGGGACAGGGCGAAAAACTGTTTTTT. It yields the protein CASAKPGQGEKLFF. V is TRBV27 and J is TRBJ1-4; 9 bases are a match to TRBD1. CDR3 size: 14 residues. The V segment lost 8 bases and the J segment 8 bases; nucleotides outside the gene matches: 9. Germline V gene lookup returns CDR1 MNHEY and CDR2 SMNVEV (reference sequence).

The CDR3 DNA reads as TGTGCCAGCAGCAGCCGAGGGGGTCCCTTTACGGAGCAGTACTTC. Translated, it gives CASSSRGGPFTEQYF. The chain employs TRBV21-1 and TRBJ2-7; the D call in the table, TRBD1, was not verified against the DNA. TRBV21-1 corresponds to a pseudogene. This CDR3 has 15 amino acids.

V usage is TRBV4-1 and J usage is TRBJ2-4; D might be TRBD1 (6 bases). The V gene lost 4 bases and the J gene lost 2 bases, with 9 bases spanning the gap. There are 14 residues in the CDR3. Germline V gene lookup returns CDR1 MGHRA and CDR2 YSYEKL. The CDR3 region is CASSRTVPKNIQYF. CDR3 DNA sequence: TGCGCCAGCAGCCGGACAGTACCCAAAAACATTCAGTACTTC.

J is TRBJ1-2 and V is TRBV5-4; perhaps TRBD1 as D (5 bases). Per germline, CDR1 SGHNT and CDR2 YYREEE (reference sequence). V was cut by 0 bases and J by 7 bases, with 10 bases left in between. The CDR3 consists of 13 residues. The CDR3 nucleotides are TGTGCCAGCAGCTTGGCAGGGTCCGGTGGCTACACCTTC. Translated, it gives CASSLAGSGGYTF.

As for this clone: Other nucleotide sequences in the sample specify the same CDR3. This CDR3 reads CASSLGGGTEAFF. The CDR3 DNA follows: TGTGCCAGCAGCCTAGGGGGAGGGACTGAAGCTTTCTTT. The genes are TRBV5-8 and TRBJ1-1; tentative D call: TRBD1 (6 bases). This CDR3 is 13 amino acids long. Germline CDR1 is SGHTS and CDR2 is YDEGEE. V lost 4 bases to trimming and J lost 5 bases, with 12 bases between them.

This clone was seen just once. V and J are TRBV4-1 and TRBJ1-2, with D tentatively TRBD1 (5 bases). There are 15 residues in the CDR3. Trimming removed 1 base from V and 4 bases from J, with 13 bases in between. The germline V gene has CDR1 MGHRA and CDR2 YSYEKL. This CDR3 reads CASSQVGGTAYGYTF. The CDR3 DNA sequence: TGCGCCAGCAGCCAAGTGGGGGGAACGGCCTATGGCTACACCTTC.

In this sample, this clone turned up once. The gene calls are TRBV9 and TRBJ2-2; maybe TRBD2 (5 bases). The CDR3 is made up of 14 amino acids. V was clipped by 6 bases and J by 1 base, with 10 bases between them. Per the germline V gene, CDR1 is SGDLS and CDR2 is YYNGEE. Written as DNA, the CDR3 is TGTGCCAGCAAGCTACGGGAGAACACCGGGGAGCTGTTTTTT. Amino acids: CASKLRENTGELFF.

Here the CDR3 DNA reads TGTGCCAGCAGCTTGGGGACAGGGGACTCAGATACGCAGTATTTT. Encoded protein: CASSLGTGDSDTQYF. V gene TRBV7-9 combines with J gene TRBJ2-3; 10 bases are a match to TRBD1. Germline V gene data show CDR1 as SEHNR and CDR2 as FQNEAQ (reference sequence). The CDR3 runs 15 residues. With V trimmed by 3 bases and J by 4 bases, 4 bases remained unmatched.